The 3 T cell receptor beta chains presented below share a single source sample, sequenced in a study of shared clonotypes between healthy human individuals. Measured with immunoSEQ multiplex PCR; TCRdb has only the in-frame clones, and not every one. This table holds 2 million to 2.5 million clones, roughly 93% found once. Specimen: naive CD4+ T cells from PBMCs. The subset: CD45RA+ positively selected. The receptors were gathered from a man aged 18 to 35 in good health. Some clones in this sample may be carry-over from other donors' samples.

The chain couples TRBV9 to TRBJ2-5; 9 nucleotides line up with TRBD2. This CDR3 has 18 residues. Germline CDR1 reads SGDLS; CDR2 reads YYNGEE. Germline trimming cut 0 bases from V and 5 bases from J; bases unmatched to any gene: 14. The CDR3 here is CASSVGWVGASGTETQYF. CDR3 nucleotides: TGTGCCAGCAGCGTAGGGTGGGTTGGGGCTAGCGGGACCGAGACCCAGTACTTC.

This clone appeared a single time. The chain has TRBV7-7 and TRBJ2-7; D unclear. Germline loops: CDR1 SSHAT, CDR2 FNYEAQ (reference sequence). This CDR3 spans 12 amino acids. V was pared by 1 base and J by 5 bases, with 6 bases between. The chain's CDR3 is CASSLVCDEQYF. CDR3 DNA: TGTGCCAGCAGCTTAGTTTGCGACGAGCAGTACTTC. The entire variable domain, with the rest obtained from reference TRBV7-7 and TRBJ2-7, is as follows: GAGVSQSPRYKVTKRGQDVTLRCDPISSHATLYWYQQALGQGPEFLTYFNYEAQPDKSGLPSDRFSAERPEGSISTLTIQRTEQRDSAMYRCASSLVCDEQYFGPGTRLTVT.

The rearrangement links TRBV29-1 to TRBJ2-1; TRBD1 matches at 10 bases. V lost 7 bases and J lost 5; bases outside the gene matches: 8. CDR1 and CDR2 (germline): SQVTM, ANQGSEA. This CDR3 is built from 14 residues. Here the CDR3 DNA reads TGCAGCGCTCTACCGGGACAGGGGAACAATGAGCAGTTCTTC. Amino acids: CSALPGQGNNEQFF.